This T cell receptor beta chain is from a study of control samples from healthy donors and cancer patients. The germline V gene has CDR1 SEHNR and CDR2 FQNEAQ (reference sequence). V was shortened by 5 bases and J by 3 bases, with 20 bases between the two germline ends. The CDR3 contains 17 residues. Using immunoSEQ multiplex PCR, the repertoire was profiled, and TCRdb retains in-frame clones only, with some absent. The table shows about 100,000 clones, with 85% to 90% occurring only once. The rearrangement uses TRBV7-9 and TRBJ1-5, with D tentatively TRBD1 (5 bases). Sequenced material: blood. The receptor's source is a man aged 25-40 years in good health. The CDR3 region has the DNA TGTGCCAGCAGCCACTCCCCCGGGCAGGGTTACAATCAGCCCCAGCATTTT. Translation gives CASSHSPGQGYNQPQHF. The whole variable domain, remainder taken from reference TRBV7-9 and TRBJ1-5, is DTGVSQNPRHKITKRGQNVTFRCDPISEHNRLYWYRQTLGQGPEFLTYFQNEAQLEKSRLLSDRFSAERPKGSFSTLEIQRTEQGDSAMYLCASSHSPGQGYNQPQHFGDGTRLSIL.